This entry is about one TCR beta chain. Through negative isolation, CD4+ and CD8+ T cells were obtained, while TEMRA cells were enriched using FACS. These data belong to a study of CD8 T cells in Susac syndrome. CDR3 size: 15 residues. The V gene's germline CDR1 is SGHTA and CDR2 FQGNSA. J lost 2 bases, V lost 5 bases, and 6 bases had no gene match. Reverse transcription of roughly 0.5 to 1 ug RNA used random hexamers. It was immunoSEQ multiplex PCR that amplified TCR beta CDR3 across 54 Vbeta and 13 Jbeta. TCRdb recomputed calls from the immunoSEQ multiplex PCR reads with MiXCR, one row per CDR3 protein. The data show about 47,000 distinct CDR3 sequences, around 93% seen once.

What was sequenced was CD8+ T cells from PBMCs. The chain couples TRBV7-2 to TRBJ2-7; 10 bases agree with TRBD2. The receptor's source is a human donor in good health. The CDR3 reads CASSLGLAVTYEQYF. The CDR3 bases are TGTGCCAGCAGCCTTGGACTAGCGGTCACCTACGAGCAGTACTTC. Filled out from reference TRBV7-2 and TRBJ2-7, the complete variable domain reads GAGVSQSPSNKVTEKGKDVELRCDPISGHTALYWYRQSLGQGLEFLIYFQGNSAPDKSGLPSDRFSAERTGGSVSTLTIQRTQQEDSAVYLCASSLGLAVTYEQYFGPGTRLTVT.